This T cell receptor beta chain stems from a study of long-term antiretroviral therapy in people with HIV. Study in general: Collection dates of the earliest samples fall about a decade before the 2015 immediate-ART recommendation.

Germline V CDR1 and CDR2: SGHNT, YYREEE (reference sequence). The CDR3 length is 14 residues. V shed 0 bases and J shed 6 bases, with 12 bases lying between them. As to this clone: Its target is unknown.

At the survey level, the v3.0 immunoSEQ assay was run. Samples were sequenced targeting about 35,000-50,000 T-cell genomes each. Some clones are missing from TCRdb's copy, which holds only in-frame ones; the method was immunoSEQ multiplex PCR. The sample includes around 30,000 clones, nearly 95% of them seen just once. The study, taken as a whole, reports: ART-treated samples gained diversity yet remained below transplant donor controls. For ART adherence, viral resistance and therapy changes, no data were available.

The chain recombines TRBV5-4 with TRBJ2-5; a possible D gene is TRBD1 (5 bases). The sequence came from a man aged 40-50 years with HIV. This specimen was unsorted PBMCs, taken 6.2 years after starting antiretroviral therapy. Here the CDR3 reads CASSLEGPRQTQYF. The CDR3 region has the DNA TGTGCCAGCAGCTTGGAGGGGCCTAGACAGACCCAGTACTTC. Full variable domain (missing parts from reference TRBV5-4 and TRBJ2-5): ETGVTQSPTHLIKTRGQQVTLRCSSQSGHNTVSWYQQALGQGPQFIFQYYREEENGRGNFPPRFSGLQFPNYSSELNVNALELDDSALYLCASSLEGPRQTQYFGPGTRLLVL.